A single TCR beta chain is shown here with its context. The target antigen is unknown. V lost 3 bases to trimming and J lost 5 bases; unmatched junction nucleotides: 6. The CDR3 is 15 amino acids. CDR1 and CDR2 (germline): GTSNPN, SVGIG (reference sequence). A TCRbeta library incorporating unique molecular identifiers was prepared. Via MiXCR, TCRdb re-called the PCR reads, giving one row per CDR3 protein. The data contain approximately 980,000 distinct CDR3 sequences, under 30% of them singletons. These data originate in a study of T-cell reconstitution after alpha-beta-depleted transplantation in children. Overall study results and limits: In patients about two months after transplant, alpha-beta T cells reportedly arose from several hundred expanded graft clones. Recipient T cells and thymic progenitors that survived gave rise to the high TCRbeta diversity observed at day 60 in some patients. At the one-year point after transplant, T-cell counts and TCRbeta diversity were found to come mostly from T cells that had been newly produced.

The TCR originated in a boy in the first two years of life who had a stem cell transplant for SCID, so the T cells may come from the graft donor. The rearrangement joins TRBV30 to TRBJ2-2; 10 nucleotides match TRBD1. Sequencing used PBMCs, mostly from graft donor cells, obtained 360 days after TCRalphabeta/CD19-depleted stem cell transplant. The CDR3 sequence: CAWRKWTGGTGELFF. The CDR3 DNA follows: TGTGCCTGGAGGAAGTGGACAGGGGGTACCGGGGAGCTGTTTTTT. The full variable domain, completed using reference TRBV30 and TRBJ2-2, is SQTIHQWPATLVQPVGSPLSLECTVEGTSNPNLYWYRQAAGRGLQLLFYSVGIGQISSEVPQNLSASRPQDRQFILSSKKLLLSDSGFYLCAWRKWTGGTGELFFGEGSRLTVL.